These T cell receptor beta chains were read from a single sample in a study of shared clonotypes between healthy human individuals. The data were produced by immunoSEQ multiplex PCR, yet TCRdb's version contains in-frame clones alone and is incomplete. The sample holds a few million clones, 85% to 95% seen once. The material sequenced was naive CD4+ T cells from PBMCs. The receptors derive from a man aged 18 to 35 in good health. Some clones in this sample may be carry-over from other donors' samples. Each CDR3 is given with its conserved first and last residue. D genes are given only for firm matches. A row's size may be missing; if present it is once, few, many or a size class.

.	.	TRBV7-2	TRBJ2-1	TGTGCCAGCAGCTTAGCGGGAGATACTTTTAATGAGCAGTTCTTC	CASSLAGDTFNEQFF
.	.	TRBV27	TRBJ2-3	TGTGCCAGCAGTTCCCGTAGGGTCAGCAAGAACACAGATACGCAGTATTTT	CASSSRRVSKNTDTQYF
.	.	TRBV4-3	TRBJ2-4	TGCGCCAGCAGCCAAGAAACAAGCCAAAACATTCAGTACTTC	CASSQETSQNIQYF
.	.	TRBV28	TRBJ1-3	TGTGCCAGCAGTTCCAAACTACGCACCATATATTTT	CASSSKLRTIYF
.	.	TRBV6-5	TRBJ2-1	TGTGCCAGCAGTTCTTTATCGGAGAACAATGAGCAGTTCTTC	CASSSLSENNEQFF
.	.	TRBV27	TRBJ2-7	TGTGCCAGCATCGATAGGGACTCCTACGAGCAGTACTTC	CASIDRDSYEQYF
.	.	TRBV5-1	TRBJ2-7	TGCGCCAGCAGCTTGCTGGGGGCAGGAGTTACCTACGAGCAGTACTTC	CASSLLGAGVTYEQYF
.	.	TRBV9	TRBJ2-3	TGTGCCAGCAGCGTAGGCGGTGATATGACAGATACGCAGTATTTT	CASSVGGDMTDTQYF
.	once	TRBV10-3	TRBJ1-1	TGTGCCATCAGTGAGCGAACAGGGCTGAACACTGAAGCTTTCTTT	CAISERTGLNTEAFF
TRBD2	.	TRBV2	TRBJ2-1	TGTGCCAGCAGGGAGACTAGCCCGGGTGAGCAGTTCTTC	CASRETSPGEQFF
TRBD2	.	TRBV4-1	TRBJ2-7	TGCGCCAGCAGCCAAGGATTTGGGACTAGCGGGAGACGTGACGAGCAGTACTTC	CASSQGFGTSGRRDEQYF
TRBD2	.	TRBV29-1	TRBJ2-1	TGCAGCGTCCACGGGGGACTAGCGGCATACAATGAGCAGTTCTTC	CSVHGGLAAYNEQFF
.	.	TRBV18	TRBJ1-4	TGTGCCAGCTCACCACGGGGAGGGGCTAATGAAAAACTGTTTTTT	CASSPRGGANEKLFF
.	.	TRBV11-3	TRBJ2-7	TGTGCCAGCAGCTCCCCCGGGGCTTACGAGCAGTACTTC	CASSSPGAYEQYF
.	.	TRBV29-1	TRBJ2-7	TGCAGCGTTGAATCGGGACAGTCGGGGGGACCCTACGAGCAGTACTTC	CSVESGQSGGPYEQYF
TRBD1	.	TRBV28	TRBJ2-6	TGTGCGACGGGACAGAACTCTGGGGCCAACGTCCTGACTTTC	CATGQNSGANVLTF
TRBD1	once	TRBV5-4	TRBJ1-3	TGTGCCAGCAGCTGGGGACCCCGGGACAGGGGGGCTGGAAACACCATATATTTT	CASSWGPRDRGAGNTIYF
.	.	TRBV28	TRBJ1-2	TGTGCCAGCAGTTTATCAGGGAGCGGCTACACCTTC	CASSLSGSGYTF
.	.	TRBV7-9	TRBJ2-2	TGTGCCAGCAGCTTAGCTCTCGGGGATAACACCGGGGAGCTGTTTTTT	CASSLALGDNTGELFF
.	.	TRBV4-3	TRBJ1-1	TGCGCCAGCAGCCAAGGAGTAGGCCTGAACACTGAAGCTTTCTTT	CASSQGVGLNTEAFF
TRBD2	.	TRBV28	TRBJ2-7	TGTGCCAGCAGCCGAGGACTAGCGGGAGGGGCTTACGAGCAGTACTTC	CASSRGLAGGAYEQYF
.	.	TRBV28	TRBJ2-1	TGTGCCAGCAGTGCTGGGGGCGGAGGGGTCTACAATGAGCAGTTCTTC	CASSAGGGGVYNEQFF
.	.	TRBV5-5	TRBJ2-5	TGTGCCAGCAGCTTGAGCCAGCGGGAGACCCAGTACTTC	CASSLSQRETQYF
TRBD2	.	TRBV27	TRBJ2-1	TGTGCCAGCAGACATGGACTAGCGGGAGGGCGAAAAAACTACAATGAGCAGTTCTTC	CASRHGLAGGRKNYNEQFF
.	.	TRBV7-9	TRBJ2-7	TGTGCCAGCAGCTTAGTCGGGGAGGCCTACGAGCAGTACTTC	CASSLVGEAYEQYF
TRBD1	once	TRBV25-1	TRBJ1-2	TGTGCCAGCAGTGAGAACAGGGGTGGCGGCTACACCTTC	CASSENRGGGYTF
TRBD2	.	TRBV19	TRBJ2-1	TGTGCCAGTAGCCCCCTAGCGGGAGGTTACAATGAGCAGTTCTTC	CASSPLAGGYNEQFF
.	few	TRBV2	TRBJ1-1	TGTGCCAGCAGTTTTGATGGCACTGAAGCTTTCTTT	CASSFDGTEAFF
.	.	TRBV28	TRBJ2-3	TGTGCCACAGCTGGGGGCTCGGATACGCAGTATTTT	CATAGGSDTQYF
.	.	TRBV12-2	TRBJ1-2	TGTGCAAGTCACGGGGGACAGATCCAATATGGCTACACCTTC	CASHGGQIQYGYTF
.	.	TRBV5-4	TRBJ2-7	TGTGCCAGCAGCTTGGCTGGTGGACCCTACGAGCAGTACTTC	CASSLAGGPYEQYF
.	.	TRBV18	TRBJ2-1	TGTGCCAGCTCACTCCCGGGCGTCAATGAGCAGTTCTTC	CASSLPGVNEQFF
.	.	TRBV9	TRBJ1-3	TGTGCCAGCAGCGTACATCGGGGAAACACCATATATTTT	CASSVHRGNTIYF
.	.	TRBV14	TRBJ1-2	TGTGCCAGCAGCCAAGTGGGGGCGCCTAACTATGGCTACACCTTC	CASSQVGAPNYGYTF